These 16 T cell receptor beta chains share one sample of origin, sequenced in a study of T cells after yellow fever vaccination. TCRdb analysed the 5' RACE reads with MiXCR anew, one entry per CDR3 protein. The sample carries fewer than 650,000 distinct CDR3 sequences, 21% recorded once. The starting material was PBMCs, obtained roughly 20 days after the first yellow fever vaccination. These receptors all come from a man younger than 35 who received the YFV17D yellow fever vaccine.

This clonotype was seen a handful of times. This chain connects TRBV7-2 to TRBJ2-4; D is perhaps TRBD1 (5 bases). Germline V lookup: CDR1 SGHTA, CDR2 FQGNSA. The V end lost 3 bases, the J end lost 9 bases, and 12 bases lay between the germline ends. The CDR3 loop spans 13 amino acids. Here the CDR3 reads CASSFSRVGIQYF. Here the CDR3 DNA reads TGTGCCAGCAGCTTCTCCAGGGTGGGCATTCAGTACTTC.

The chain has TRBV12-3 or TRBV12-4 and TRBJ2-2; 8 bases line up with TRBD2. The J segment lost 6 bases and the V segment lost 3 bases, leaving 9 bases of the junction unmatched. CDR3 size: 16 residues. This CDR3 is CASSFSGGGGAGELFF. The CDR3 bases are TGTGCCAGCAGTTTCAGCGGGGGAGGGGGTGCCGGGGAGCTGTTTTTT.

A few counts support this clonotype. This chain joins TRBV28 and TRBJ1-1; D call uncertain. This CDR3 is 11 amino acids long. CDR1 and CDR2 from the germline V gene are MDHEN and SYDVKM. Between the trimmed V and J ends, which lost 4 bases and 6 bases, there was a span of 6 bases. CDR3 amino acids: CASSWSAEAFF. As DNA, the CDR3 is TGTGCCAGCAGTTGGAGCGCTGAAGCTTTCTTT.

This CDR3 is CASSLARGQETQYF. The CDR3 DNA sequence: TGTGCCAGCAGCTTGGCCAGGGGGCAAGAGACCCAGTACTTC. The rearrangement uses TRBV5-4 and TRBJ2-5, with 7 bases that match TRBD1. Germline lookup yields CDR1 SGHNT and CDR2 YYREEE (reference sequence). The CDR3 spans 14 residues. V shed 0 bases and J 2 bases; nucleotides not matched to a gene: 1.

This clonotype was seen a handful of times. The V call is TRBV7-6, the J call TRBJ1-1; D call uncertain. V lost 1 base and J 7 bases, leaving 13 bases between the germline ends. The CDR3 covers 14 residues. The germline CDR1 and CDR2 sequences are SGHVS and FNYEAQ. The CDR3 sequence: CASSLVEGGDEAFF. The CDR3 DNA follows: TGTGCCAGCAGCTTAGTGGAAGGCGGGGATGAAGCTTTCTTT.

In its sample, this clonotype was seen a few times. The V and J genes are TRBV7-9 and TRBJ1-4; D possibly corresponds to TRBD1 (5 bases). Germline V lookup: CDR1 SEHNR, CDR2 FQNEAQ (reference sequence). The CDR3 runs 12 residues. Trimming took 5 bases from V and 8 from J, leaving 9 bases between them. The CDR3 loop reads CASSRRQEKLFF. DNA of the CDR3: TGTGCCAGCAGCAGAAGACAGGAAAAACTGTTTTTT.

The rearrangement joins TRBV7-2 to TRBJ2-7; no clear D gene. Germline values: CDR1 SGHTA, CDR2 FQGNSA. This CDR3 contains 13 residues. V was shortened by 1 base and J by 3 bases, with 7 bases between the two germline ends. In nucleotides, the CDR3 is TGTGCCAGCAGCTTAGGGCGGATCTACGAGCAGTACTTC. It is translated as CASSLGRIYEQYF.

This clonotype was counted between two and nine times. The V call is TRBV24-1, the J call TRBJ2-1; D gene unclear. This CDR3 has 12 amino acids. Trimming shortened V by 12 bases and J by 9 bases, and 17 bases separated the two germline ends. CDR1 is KGHDR and CDR2 is SFDVKD in the germline V gene. CDR3 nucleotide sequence: TGTGCCCAAGGGAAGGACCTCAGTGAGCAGTTCTTC. It is translated as CAQGKDLSEQFF.

The rearrangement uses TRBV20-1 and TRBJ2-3, with 7 bases lining up with TRBD1. CDR3 length equals 14 residues. Trimming took 3 bases from V and 4 from J; bases not matched to a gene: 7. Germline V gives CDR1 DFQATT, CDR2 SNEGSKA (reference sequence). In nucleotides, the CDR3 is TGCAGTGCTAGCAACAGGGGCAGCGCAGATACGCAGTATTTT. It yields the protein CSASNRGSADTQYF.

This clonotype was seen only once. The chain uses TRBV7-2 and TRBJ2-1; 11 bases are a match to TRBD2. From germline, CDR1 is SGHTA and CDR2 FQGNSA. The CDR3 length is 15 residues. V was clipped by 7 bases and J by 10 bases; unmatched bases: 12. The CDR3 spells CASTSRVAGGREQFF. CDR3 in DNA: TGTGCCAGCACCTCGCGGGTAGCGGGGGGGAGGGAGCAGTTCTTC.

This clonotype showed up many times. The chain joins TRBV20-1 to TRBJ2-1, with 13 bases lining up with TRBD2. Germline CDR1 is DFQATT and CDR2 is SNEGSKA (reference sequence). The CDR3 contains 14 residues. CDR3 sequence (DNA): TGCAGCCTACTAACTAGCGGGGGGGCGGGTGAGCAGTTCTTC. This gives the protein CSLLTSGGAGEQFF.

The sample holds a few counts of this clonotype. The chain recombines TRBV7-2 with TRBJ1-2, with D perhaps matching TRBD1 (6 bases). The CDR3 contains 15 residues. Trimming cost V 5 bases and J 8 bases, with 21 bases left between them. CDR1 and CDR2 (germline): SGHTA, FQGNSA. In DNA, the CDR3 is TGTGCCAGCAGCCCAGGACAGACAAGATACAGAGGCTACACCTTC. It encodes CASSPGQTRYRGYTF. Variable domain in full (rest from reference TRBV7-2 and TRBJ1-2): GAGVSQSPSNKVTEKGKDVELRCDPISGHTALYWYRQSLGQGLEFLIYFQGNSAPDKSGLPSDRFSAERTGGSVSTLTIQRTQQEDSAVYLCASSPGQTRYRGYTFGSGTRLTVV.

This clonotype was counted between two and nine times. The chain recombines TRBV5-6 with TRBJ2-2; 10 bases align to TRBD1. Germline-derived CDR1 and CDR2 are SGHDT and YYEEEE. There are 16 residues in the CDR3. Trimming took 4 bases from V and 4 from J; bases not matched to a gene: 7. CDR3 in amino acids: CASSRVRDRGTGELFF. CDR3 nucleotide sequence: TGTGCCAGCAGCCGGGTCCGGGACAGGGGCACCGGGGAGCTGTTTTTT.

This clonotype has more than one count but fewer than ten. V is TRBV5-1 and J is TRBJ2-3; 10 bases fit TRBD2. V trimming: 5 bases; J trimming: 2 bases; junction bases outside the gene matches: 5. Germline V gene data show CDR1 as SGHRS and CDR2 as YFSETQ. There are 15 residues in the CDR3. CDR3 sequence: CASRISGGDTDTQYF. The CDR3 nucleotides are TGCGCCAGCAGGATCAGCGGGGGGGACACAGATACGCAGTATTTT.

This clonotype has only a few counts. The chain combines TRBV5-1 with TRBJ2-3; the D is unclear. The CDR3 has 12 residues. Per the germline V gene, CDR1 is SGHRS and CDR2 is YFSETQ. The V end lost 4 bases, the J end lost 4 bases, and 7 bases lay between the germline ends. The CDR3 reads CASSVPSDTQYF. The CDR3 DNA is TGCGCCAGCAGCGTACCTTCAGATACGCAGTATTTT.

This clonotype showed up just a few times. The chain joins TRBV3-1 to TRBJ2-5; D possibly corresponds to TRBD2 (6 bases). The CDR3 is made up of 12 amino acids. V lost 1 base and J lost 7, with 7 bases in between. Germline V gives CDR1 LGHDT, CDR2 YNNKEL (reference sequence). The DNA for the CDR3 is TGTGCCAGCAGCCAAGGGGGAGGGACCCAGTACTTC. It specifies CASSQGGGTQYF.